A single T cell receptor (beta chain) is shown here with its context. From germline, CDR1 is LGHNA and CDR2 YSLEER. This CDR3 comprises 15 residues. Trimming cost V 4 bases and J 5 bases; bases outside gene matches: 10. The sample is drawn from a study of blood T cell repertoires in COVID-19. The protocol was immunoSEQ multiplex PCR, while the TCRdb copy is restricted to in-frame clones and leaves out a portion. The data contain 250,000 or so clones, around 89% of them singletons. The TCR sequence derives from a woman aged 25 to 45 with COVID-19, enrolled during active disease. The V call is TRBV4-3, the J call TRBJ2-5; 7 bases are a match to TRBD1. The specimen sequenced was peripheral blood. DNA for the CDR3: TGCGCCAGCAGCCGGGAGACAGGGAACGGGGAGACCCAGTACTTC. Protein sequence: CASSRETGNGETQYF.